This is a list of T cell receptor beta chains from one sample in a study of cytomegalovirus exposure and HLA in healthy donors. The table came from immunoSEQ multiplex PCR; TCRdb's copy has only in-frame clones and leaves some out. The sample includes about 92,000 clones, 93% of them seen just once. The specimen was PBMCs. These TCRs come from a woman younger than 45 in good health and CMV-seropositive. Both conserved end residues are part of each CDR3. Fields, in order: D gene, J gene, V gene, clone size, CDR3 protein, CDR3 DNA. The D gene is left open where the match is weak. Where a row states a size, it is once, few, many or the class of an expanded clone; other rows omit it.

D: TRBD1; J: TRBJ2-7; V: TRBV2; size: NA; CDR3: CASSEAVGTVVRHF; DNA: TGTGCCAGCAGTGAAGCGGTAGGGACAGTGGTACGTCACTTC
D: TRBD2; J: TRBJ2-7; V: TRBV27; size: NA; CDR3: CASSATGTSVSYEQYF; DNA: TGTGCCAGCAGTGCCACCGGGACTAGCGTCTCCTACGAGCAGTACTTC
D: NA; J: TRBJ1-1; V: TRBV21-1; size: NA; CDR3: CASSNKGQGEAEAFF; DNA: TGTGCCAGCAGCAACAAGGGGCAGGGCGAGGCTGAAGCTTTCTTT
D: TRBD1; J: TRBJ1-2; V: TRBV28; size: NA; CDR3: CASSPTGGRSYGYTF; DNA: TGTGCCAGCAGTCCGACAGGGGGACGGTCTTATGGCTACACCTTC
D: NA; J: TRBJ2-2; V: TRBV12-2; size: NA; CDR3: CASRLQTGGTGELFF; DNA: TGTGCAAGTCGCTTACAAACAGGGGGGACCGGGGAGCTGTTTTTT
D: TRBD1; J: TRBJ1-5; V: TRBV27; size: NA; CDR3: CASSLSGQIYSNQPQHF; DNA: TGTGCCAGCAGTTTATCGGGACAGATTTATAGCAATCAGCCCCAGCATTTT
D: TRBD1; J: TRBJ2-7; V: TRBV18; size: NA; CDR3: CASSPLGTGRSYEQYF; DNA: TGTGCCAGCTCACCACTAGGGACAGGGAGGTCCTACGAGCAGTACTTC
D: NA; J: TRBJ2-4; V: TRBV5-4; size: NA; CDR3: CASSLEGSARAKNIQYF; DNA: TGTGCCAGCAGCTTGGAGGGTAGCGCTCGTGCCAAAAACATTCAGTACTTC
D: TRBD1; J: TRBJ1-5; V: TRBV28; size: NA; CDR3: CASSLRQGAGNQPQHF; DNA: TGTGCCAGCAGTTTACGACAGGGGGCAGGAAATCAGCCCCAGCATTTT
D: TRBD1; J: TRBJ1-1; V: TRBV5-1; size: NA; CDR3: CASSLFGQGAGIDTEAFF; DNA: TGCGCCAGCAGCTTGTTCGGACAGGGGGCCGGTATTGACACTGAAGCTTTCTTT
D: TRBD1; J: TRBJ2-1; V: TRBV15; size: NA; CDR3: CATSTGTGYNEQFF; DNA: TGTGCCACCAGCACCGGGACAGGGTACAATGAGCAGTTCTTC
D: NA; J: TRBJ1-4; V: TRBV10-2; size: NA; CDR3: CASQRGPNEKLFF; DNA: TGCGCCAGCCAACGGGGTCCTAATGAAAAACTGTTTTTT
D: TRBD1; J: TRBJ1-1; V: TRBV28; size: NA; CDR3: CASRPGQGVFFF; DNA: TGTGCCAGCAGACCGGGACAGGGAGTTTTTTTCTTT
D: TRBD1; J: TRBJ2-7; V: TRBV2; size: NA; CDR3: CATVQPGQGSYEQYF; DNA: TGTGCCACCGTACAACCGGGACAGGGTTCCTACGAGCAGTACTTC
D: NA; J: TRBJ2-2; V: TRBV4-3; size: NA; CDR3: CASSQDYQGLNTGELFF; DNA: TGCGCCAGCAGCCAAGATTATCAGGGACTCAACACCGGGGAGCTGTTTTTT
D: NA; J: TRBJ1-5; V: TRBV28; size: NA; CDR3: CASSLWTAGSVRNQPQHF; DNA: TGTGCCAGCAGTTTATGGACCGCAGGGTCAGTTCGCAATCAGCCCCAGCATTTT
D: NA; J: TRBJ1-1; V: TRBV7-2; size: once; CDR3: CASSTLRINTEAFF; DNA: TGTGCCAGCAGCACCCTCAGGATTAACACTGAAGCTTTCTTT
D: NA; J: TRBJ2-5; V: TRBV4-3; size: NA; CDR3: CASTQSPPNAQGGQETQYF; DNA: TGCGCCAGCACCCAATCCCCCCCTAATGCACAGGGAGGGCAAGAGACCCAGTACTTC
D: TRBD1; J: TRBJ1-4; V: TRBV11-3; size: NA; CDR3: CASSLEGQGTATNEKLFF; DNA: TGTGCCAGCAGCTTAGAGGGACAGGGGACTGCGACTAATGAAAAACTGTTTTTT
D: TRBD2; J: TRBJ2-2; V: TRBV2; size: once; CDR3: CATGLAGGGELFF; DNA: TGTGCCACGGGACTAGCGGGGGGCGGGGAGCTGTTTTTT
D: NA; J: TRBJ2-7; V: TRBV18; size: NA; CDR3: CASSPVLGGGNEQYF; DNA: TGTGCCAGCTCACCAGTTTTAGGGGGGGGCAACGAGCAGTACTTC
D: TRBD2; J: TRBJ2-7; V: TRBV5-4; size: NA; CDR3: CASSSPSGSSYEQYF; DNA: TGTGCCAGCAGCTCGCCTAGCGGTAGCTCCTACGAGCAGTACTTC
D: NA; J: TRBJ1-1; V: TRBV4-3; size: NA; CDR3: CASSQAPGGLEAFF; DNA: TGCGCCAGCAGCCAAGCACCCGGGGGGCTTGAAGCTTTCTTT
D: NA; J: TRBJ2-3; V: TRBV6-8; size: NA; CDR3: CASTRANRIRTDTQYF; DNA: TGTGCCAGCACCAGAGCGAACAGGATACGCACAGATACGCAGTATTTT
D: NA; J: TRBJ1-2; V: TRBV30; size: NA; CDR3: CAWGENYGYTF; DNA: TGTGCCTGGGGAGAGAACTATGGCTACACCTTC
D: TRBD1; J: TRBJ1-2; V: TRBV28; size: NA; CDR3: CASSFLTGEKGYTF; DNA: TGTGCCAGCAGTTTTCTGACAGGGGAGAAGGGCTACACCTTC
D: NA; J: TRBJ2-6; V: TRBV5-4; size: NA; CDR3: CASSRPTEPTGSGANVLTF; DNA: TGTGCCAGCAGCCGGCCGACAGAGCCCACGGGCTCTGGGGCCAACGTCCTGACTTTC
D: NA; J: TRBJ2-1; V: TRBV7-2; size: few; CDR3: CASSLDLYNEQFF; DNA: TGTGCCAGCAGCCTTGACTTGTACAATGAGCAGTTCTTC
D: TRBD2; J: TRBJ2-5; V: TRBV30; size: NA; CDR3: CAWSVWGLAGGTPEETQYF; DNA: TGTGCCTGGAGTGTATGGGGACTAGCGGGAGGGACTCCCGAGGAGACCCAGTACTTC
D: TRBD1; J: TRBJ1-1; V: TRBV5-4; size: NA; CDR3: CASSSKGASTEAFF; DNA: TGTGCCAGCAGCTCGAAGGGGGCAAGTACTGAAGCTTTCTTT
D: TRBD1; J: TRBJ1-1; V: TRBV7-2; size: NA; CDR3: CASTLRSGGSEAFF; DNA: TGTGCCAGCACCCTGAGATCAGGGGGAAGTGAAGCTTTCTTT
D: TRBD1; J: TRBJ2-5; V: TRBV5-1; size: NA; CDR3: CASSNWDSKETQYF; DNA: TGCGCCAGCAGCAACTGGGACAGCAAAGAGACCCAGTACTTC
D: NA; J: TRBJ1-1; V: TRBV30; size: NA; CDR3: CAWSPLTHTEAFF; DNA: TGTGCCTGGAGTCCGCTGACTCACACTGAAGCTTTCTTT
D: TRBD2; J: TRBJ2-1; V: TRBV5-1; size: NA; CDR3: CASSRGTTAYNEQFF; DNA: TGCGCCAGCAGCCGGGGGACTACCGCCTACAATGAGCAGTTCTTC
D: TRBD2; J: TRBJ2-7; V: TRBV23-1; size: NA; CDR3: CASSQAQRDPYEQYF; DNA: TGCGCCAGCAGTCAAGCCCAGCGGGACCCCTACGAGCAGTACTTC
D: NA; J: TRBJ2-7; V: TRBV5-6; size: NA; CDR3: CASSLERTISYEQYF; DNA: TGTGCCAGCAGCTTGGAGAGGACTATCTCCTACGAGCAGTACTTC
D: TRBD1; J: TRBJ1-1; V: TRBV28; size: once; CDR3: CASSFGTAEAFF; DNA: TGTGCCAGCAGTTTCGGGACAGCTGAAGCTTTCTTT
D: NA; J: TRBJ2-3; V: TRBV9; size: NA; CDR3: CASSASLSTDTQYF; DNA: TGTGCCAGCAGCGCGTCACTTTCCACAGATACGCAGTATTTT
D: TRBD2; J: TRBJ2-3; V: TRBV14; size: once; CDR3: CASSQTRETQYF; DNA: TGTGCCAGCAGCCAAACGCGGGAGACGCAGTATTTT
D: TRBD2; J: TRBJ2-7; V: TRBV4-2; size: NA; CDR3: CASSQDPPSGSNEQYF; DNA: TGTGCCAGCAGCCAAGATCCCCCTAGCGGGAGTAACGAGCAGTACTTC
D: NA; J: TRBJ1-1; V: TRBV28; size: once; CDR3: CASSFGLGLSEAFF; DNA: TGTGCCAGCAGTTTTGGGTTAGGACTCTCTGAAGCTTTCTTT
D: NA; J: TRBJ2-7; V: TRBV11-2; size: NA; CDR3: CASSSRVIPTYEQYF; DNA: TGTGCCAGCAGCTCCCGGGTGATCCCGACCTACGAGCAGTACTTC
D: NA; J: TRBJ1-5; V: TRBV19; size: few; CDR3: CASSIVGAGGNQPQHF; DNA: TGTGCCAGTAGTATCGTGGGGGCTGGTGGCAATCAGCCCCAGCATTTT
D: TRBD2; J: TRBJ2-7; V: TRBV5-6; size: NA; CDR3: CASSLGASGSYEQYF; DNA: TGTGCCAGCAGCTTGGGGGCTAGCGGGAGTTACGAGCAGTACTTC
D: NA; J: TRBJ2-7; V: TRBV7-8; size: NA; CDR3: CASSLAGLGEQYF; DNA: TGTGCCAGCAGCTTAGCGGGCCTTGGAGAGCAGTACTTC
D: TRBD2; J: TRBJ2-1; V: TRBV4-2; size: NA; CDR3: CASSQGVGKSGSSYNEQFF; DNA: TGTGCCAGCAGCCAAGGGGTAGGCAAAAGCGGGAGCTCCTACAATGAGCAGTTCTTC
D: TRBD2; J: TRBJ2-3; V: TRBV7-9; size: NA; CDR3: CASSRSGGIARIADTQYF; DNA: TGTGCCAGCAGCCGAAGCGGGGGAATAGCCAGAATCGCAGATACGCAGTATTTT
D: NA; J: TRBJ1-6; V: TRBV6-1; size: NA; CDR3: CASSIRGYNSPLHF; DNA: TGTGCCAGCAGTATTAGGGGCTATAATTCACCCCTCCACTTT
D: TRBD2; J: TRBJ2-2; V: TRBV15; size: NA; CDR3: CATSTGLTNTGELFF; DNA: TGTGCCACCAGCACGGGACTAACTAACACCGGGGAGCTGTTTTTT
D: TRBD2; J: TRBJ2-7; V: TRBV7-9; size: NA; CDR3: CASSPRTSGINEQYF; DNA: TGTGCCAGCAGCCCCCGGACTAGCGGGATCAACGAGCAGTACTTC
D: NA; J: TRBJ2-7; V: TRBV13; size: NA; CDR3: CASSVTGLHEQYF; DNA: TGTGCCAGCAGCGTAACAGGGTTGCACGAGCAGTACTTC
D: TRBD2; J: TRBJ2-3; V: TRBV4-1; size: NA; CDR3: CASSRVGLDVDTQYF; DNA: TGCGCCAGCAGCCGGGTAGGACTAGACGTAGATACGCAGTATTTT
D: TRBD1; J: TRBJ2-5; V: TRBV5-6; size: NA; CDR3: CASSLFVVGTAQETQYF; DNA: TGTGCCAGCAGCTTGTTTGTTGTTGGGACAGCCCAAGAGACCCAGTACTTC